This is a list of T cell receptor beta chains from one sample in a study of blood T cells in healthy people across ages. TCRdb re-called the 5' RACE reads with MiXCR, one entry per CDR3 protein. The data contain 1.8 million or so distinct CDR3 sequences, roughly 43% of them singletons. Sequenced sample: blood. These receptors originate from a human donor in good health. Each CDR3 is given with its conserved first and last residue. The D gene is left open where the match is weak. The listing skips clone size in some rows; elsewhere it reads once, few, many or a size class.

TRBV4-3	many	TRBD2	TRBJ2-1	TGCGCCAGCAGCCAATTAGCGGGGGGTTACAATGAGCAGTTCTTC	CASSQLAGGYNEQFF
TRBV4-1	NA	NA	TRBJ1-5	TGCGCCAGCAGCCACCAGGGGAATCAGCCCCAGCATTTT	CASSHQGNQPQHF
TRBV7-2	few	NA	TRBJ2-5	TGTGCCAGCAGCTTATCCCCCAGACGGAGTTTCGGGCAGTACTTC	CASSLSPRRSFGQYF
TRBV15	few	NA	TRBJ2-1	TGTGCCACCAGCAGAGAAGGGCACAGCCAGGAGCAGTTCTTC	CATSREGHSQEQFF
TRBV7-3	NA	NA	TRBJ1-2	TGTGCCAGCAGCTCCGGGGACCCCTCCGAGGTTGGCTACACCTTC	CASSSGDPSEVGYTF
TRBV5-1	few	TRBD1	TRBJ1-1	TGCGCCAGCAGAGGACAGGGGTCGAACACTGAAGCTTTCTTT	CASRGQGSNTEAFF
TRBV20-1	NA	NA	TRBJ2-5	TGCAGTGCTAGTAATTTAGACGGGTACAAGGAGACCCAGTACTTC	CSASNLDGYKETQYF
TRBV29-1	few	NA	TRBJ2-5	TGCAGCGCGGACCTCGGACATGGTCCAAGAGATTGGTACTTC	CSADLGHGPRDWYF
TRBV20-1	NA	NA	TRBJ1-1	TGCAGTGCTAGACGGGCAACAGGGATCACTGAAGCTTTCTTT	CSARRATGITEAFF
TRBV29-1	many	TRBD2	TRBJ2-5	TGCAGCGTTGTAGCGGGGGGAGAGACCCAGTACTTC	CSVVAGGETQYF
TRBV11-2	few	NA	TRBJ1-1	TGTGCCAGCAGGATACAAGAAACACCCTGGAGTGAAGCTTTCTTT	CASRIQETPWSEAFF
TRBV7-2	NA	NA	TRBJ2-5	TGTGCCAGCAGCTTAGACTATAGTCCAGGGGACGGGGAGACCCAGTACTTC	CASSLDYSPGDGETQYF
TRBV29-1	NA	NA	TRBJ1-2	TGCAGCGTCGCGCTCAGGGATAACTATGGCTACACCTTC	CSVALRDNYGYTF
TRBV7-2	NA	NA	TRBJ2-3	TGTGCCAGCAGCATCTCCGGGACTCGGTACACAGATACGCAGTATTTT	CASSISGTRYTDTQYF
TRBV20-1	NA	TRBD1	TRBJ2-3	TGCAGTGCTAGACGGACAGGGGCAGATACGCGGTATTTT	CSARRTGADTRYF
TRBV29-1	NA	NA	TRBJ2-3	TGCAGCGTTGAATACCCAGGGGCCAGCACAGATACGCAGTATTTT	CSVEYPGASTDTQYF